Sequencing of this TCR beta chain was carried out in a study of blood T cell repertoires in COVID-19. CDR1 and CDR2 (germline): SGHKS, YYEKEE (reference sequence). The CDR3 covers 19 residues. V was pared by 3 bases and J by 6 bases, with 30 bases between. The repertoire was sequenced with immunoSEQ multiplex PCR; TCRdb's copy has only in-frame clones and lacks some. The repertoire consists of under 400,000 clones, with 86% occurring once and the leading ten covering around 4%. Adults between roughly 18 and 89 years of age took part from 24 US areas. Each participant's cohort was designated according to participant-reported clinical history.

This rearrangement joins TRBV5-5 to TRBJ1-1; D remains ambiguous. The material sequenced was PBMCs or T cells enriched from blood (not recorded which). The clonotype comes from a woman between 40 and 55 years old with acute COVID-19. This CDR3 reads CASSWSLARGYTPDAEAFF. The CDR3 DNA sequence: TGTGCCAGCAGCTGGAGCTTAGCCAGAGGATATACTCCCGATGCTGAAGCTTTCTTT.